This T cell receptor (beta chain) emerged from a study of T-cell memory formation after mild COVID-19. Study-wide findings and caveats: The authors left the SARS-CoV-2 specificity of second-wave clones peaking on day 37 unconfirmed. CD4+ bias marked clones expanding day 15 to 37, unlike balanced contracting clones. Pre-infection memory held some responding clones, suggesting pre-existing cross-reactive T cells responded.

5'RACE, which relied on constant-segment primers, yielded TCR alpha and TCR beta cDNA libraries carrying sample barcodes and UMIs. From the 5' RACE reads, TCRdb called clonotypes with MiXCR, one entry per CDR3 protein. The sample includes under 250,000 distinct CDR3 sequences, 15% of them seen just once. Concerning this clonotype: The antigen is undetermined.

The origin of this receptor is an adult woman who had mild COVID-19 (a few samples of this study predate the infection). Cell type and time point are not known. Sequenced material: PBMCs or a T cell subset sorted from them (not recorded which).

CDR3 in amino acids: CASRPPSSGGTETQYF. The CDR3 region has the DNA TGTGCCAGCAGACCTCCCTCTAGCGGGGGCACAGAGACCCAGTACTTC. The chain joins TRBV6-6 to TRBJ2-5; TRBD2 matches at 10 bases. The germline gives CDR1 MNHNY, CDR2 SVGAGI (reference sequence). This CDR3 contains 16 residues. V trimming: 6 bases; J trimming: 4 bases; junction bases outside the gene matches: 11.